A single T cell receptor beta chain is shown here with its context. The sample belongs to a study of T cell clones after liver transplantation. Libraries were prepared by immunoSEQ multiplex PCR; TCRdb keeps only in-frame clonotypes and omits some of them. The data show roughly 80,000 clones, approximately 82% seen once. Specimen: CD4+ T cells from blood, collected at the 22-month timepoint. This TCR came from a human patient who received a liver transplant. The graft donor may be the source of some T cells.

The CDR3 region has the DNA TGTGCCAGCTCACCAGGGTCTGACGAGCAGTACTTC. Its translation: CASSPGSDEQYF. This sequence joins TRBV18 and TRBJ2-7; D remains unclear. This CDR3 region has 12 residues. Germline V lookup: CDR1 KGHSH, CDR2 LQKENI. Deletions cut 2 bases from V and 5 bases from J, with 7 bases between.